This T cell receptor (beta chain) was obtained from a study of blood T cell repertoires in COVID-19. Turning to the study itself: There were acute and convalescent COVID-19 samples, and they came from the United States, Italy and Spain. The analysed material was cDNA or gDNA that came from T cells, B-cell-depleted T cells, or PBMCs.

V was pared by 2 bases and J by 5 bases, with 7 bases of the junction left unmatched. The CDR3 has 15 residues. Per the germline V gene, CDR1 is MNHEY and CDR2 is SVGEGT. Original processing methods: Reference gene primer amplification gave estimated nucleated cell counts. Profiling relied on immunoSEQ multiplex PCR, and the TCRdb table lists in-frame clones only, not all of them. The V and J calls and clone size are taken from that table; D and trimming were inferred from the DNA. The repertoire includes approximately 300,000 clones, more than 70% of them detected once, and roughly 5% sits in the top ten. Cohort 3 donors were reported recovered after two negative PCRs, clearance, or symptom resolution.

V and J are TRBV6-2 or TRBV6-3 and TRBJ2-7; 9 bases align to TRBD1. The TCR originated in a woman aged 25 to 39 who had recovered from COVID-19. Sequencing was performed on PBMCs or T cells enriched from blood (not recorded which). The CDR3 sequence is CASSYGGTGLDEQYF. CDR3 DNA: TGTGCCAGCAGTTACGGAGGGACAGGGCTTGACGAGCAGTACTTC.